This is a list of T cell receptor beta chains from one sample in a study of T cell changes during pregnancy in multiple sclerosis. Some clones are missing from TCRdb's copy, which holds only in-frame ones; the method was immunoSEQ multiplex PCR. The top ten hold 3.2% of the sample, which has about 63,000 clones, about 94% seen once. The sequencing here drew on CD8+ T cells from peripheral blood mononuclear cells, taken in the second trimester of pregnancy. These TCRs come from a female donor with multiple sclerosis, enrolled in a pregnancy study. Each CDR3 is given with its conserved first and last residue. D genes are given only for firm matches. Size tells how often a clone was seen (once, few, many) or the class of an expanded clone, and some rows leave it out.

j_call v_call clone_size d_call cdr3_aa cdr3_nt
TRBJ1-4 TRBV30 NA NA CASAGLGEKLFF TGTGCCTCGGCGGGTTTGGGGGAAAAACTGTTTTTT
TRBJ2-7 TRBV4-3 NA NA CASSQDPGSAYEQYF TGCGCCAGCAGCCAAGATCCGGGAAGCGCTTACGAGCAGTACTTC
TRBJ2-7 TRBV7-9 NA NA CASSGTRGEQYF TGTGCCAGCAGCGGGACACGGGGCGAGCAGTACTTC
TRBJ2-2 TRBV5-4 NA NA CASPKSGIGELFF TGTGCCAGCCCCAAGAGTGGTATCGGGGAGCTGTTTTTT
TRBJ2-3 TRBV7-3 NA TRBD2 CASSLLPTSGTFTDTQYF TGTGCCAGCAGCTTACTCCCGACTAGCGGGACCTTCACAGATACGCAGTATTTT
TRBJ2-7 TRBV27 NA NA CASGDWSYEQYF TGTGCCAGCGGAGATTGGTCCTACGAGCAGTACTTC
TRBJ2-7 TRBV5-5 NA NA CASSLGGYEQYF TGTGCCAGCAGTCTTGGCGGCTACGAGCAGTACTTC
TRBJ1-1 TRBV7-2 NA NA CASSLGQGDTEAFF TGTGCCAGCAGCTTAGGGCAGGGCGACACTGAAGCTTTCTTT
TRBJ1-1 TRBV11-2 NA NA CASSLEAGFTEAFF TGTGCCAGCAGCTTAGAGGCCGGGTTCACTGAAGCTTTCTTT
TRBJ2-1 TRBV7-8 NA TRBD2 CASSPPPGLAGDYEQFF TGTGCCAGCAGCCCACCACCGGGACTAGCGGGAGACTATGAGCAGTTCTTC
TRBJ2-7 TRBV7-2 NA NA CASSLGLSYEQYF TGTGCCAGCAGCTTAGGATTGAGCTACGAGCAGTACTTC
TRBJ1-5 TRBV6-1 NA NA CASSEHVTGTSNQPQHF TGTGCCAGCAGTGAACATGTGACAGGAACCAGCAATCAGCCCCAGCATTTT
TRBJ2-3 TRBV19 NA TRBD2 CASSGSQREGTDTQYF TGTGCCAGTAGCGGCTCCCAGCGGGAGGGCACAGATACGCAGTATTTT
TRBJ2-3 TRBV7-9 NA TRBD2 CASSSQSGITDTQYF TGTGCCAGCAGCTCCCAAAGCGGGATCACAGATACGCAGTATTTT
TRBJ1-3 TRBV13 few TRBD1 CASSLEGAYSGNTIYF TGTGCCAGCAGCTTAGAGGGGGCCTACTCTGGAAACACCATATATTTT
TRBJ2-4 TRBV7-9 NA TRBD2 CASSSETSGRLYKNIQYF TGTGCCAGCAGCTCCGAGACTAGCGGGAGGTTATACAAAAACATTCAGTACTTC
TRBJ1-2 TRBV4-1 once TRBD1 CASSKTQGADGYTF TGCGCCAGCAGTAAAACACAGGGGGCGGATGGCTACACCTTC
TRBJ2-1 TRBV30 NA TRBD2 CAGTRPTSGRYEQFF TGTGCCGGCACTCGACCGACTAGCGGGAGATATGAGCAGTTCTTC
TRBJ2-7 TRBV27 NA NA CASSFQELPLGEQYF TGTGCCAGCAGTTTCCAGGAATTACCCCTGGGCGAGCAGTACTTC
TRBJ2-3 TRBV7-6 NA NA CASSLFRGLDTQYF TGTGCCAGCAGCTTATTCAGGGGCTTAGATACGCAGTATTTT
TRBJ2-7 TRBV27 few NA CASSLGNFYEQYF TGTGCCAGCAGTTTGGGCAATTTCTACGAGCAGTACTTC
TRBJ2-7 TRBV27 NA NA CASTTRGRDEQYF TGTGCCAGCACCACTAGGGGGAGGGACGAGCAGTACTTC
TRBJ2-3 TRBV7-6 NA NA CASSLGTNSFTDTQYF TGTGCCAGCAGCTTAGGGACTAACTCCTTCACAGATACGCAGTATTTT
TRBJ2-7 TRBV13 NA TRBD2 CASSLWGSGSHEQYF TGTGCCAGCAGCTTATGGGGTAGCGGGAGCCACGAGCAGTACTTC
TRBJ1-5 TRBV6-6 NA TRBD1 CASNADRGLNQPQHF TGTGCCAGCAACGCGGACAGGGGCCTTAATCAGCCCCAGCATTTT
TRBJ1-2 TRBV27 NA NA CASSLLGSNYGYTF TGTGCCAGCAGTTTATTGGGCAGTAACTATGGCTACACCTTC
TRBJ2-1 TRBV29-1 NA NA CSGLGDTAYNEQFF TGCAGCGGCCTCGGGGACACCGCCTACAATGAGCAGTTCTTC
TRBJ2-2 TRBV19 NA TRBD1 CASSTGTGFYTGELFF TGTGCCAGTAGTACCGGGACAGGGTTTTACACCGGGGAGCTGTTTTTT
TRBJ2-7 TRBV2 few NA CASSAPRGGGSEAYEQYF TGTGCCAGCAGTGCTCCTCGGGGTGGGGGGAGTGAGGCCTACGAGCAGTACTTC
TRBJ2-1 TRBV30 NA NA CAWSGSFNEQFF TGTGCCTGGAGCGGGAGTTTCAATGAGCAGTTCTTC
TRBJ2-7 TRBV30 NA TRBD1 CAWSLGTGYEQYF TGTGCCTGGAGCCTAGGGACAGGCTACGAGCAGTACTTC
TRBJ1-5 TRBV7-2 NA NA CASSSDSRQPQHF TGTGCCAGCAGTTCGGACAGCAGACAGCCCCAGCATTTT
TRBJ1-4 TRBV19 once NA CASTRGPNEKLFF TGTGCCAGTACTAGGGGCCCTAATGAAAAACTGTTTTTT
TRBJ2-7 TRBV14 NA TRBD1 CASSQGRGYEQYF TGTGCCAGCAGCCAGGGCAGGGGGTACGAGCAGTACTTC
TRBJ2-7 TRBV28 NA NA CASSLNNVEQYF TGTGCCAGCAGCTTGAACAATGTTGAGCAGTACTTC
TRBJ2-7 TRBV5-4 NA TRBD2 CASSTGLAGGIYEQYF TGTGCCAGCAGCACGGGACTAGCGGGAGGGATATACGAGCAGTACTTC
TRBJ1-1 TRBV27 NA NA CASSLSRGNTEAFF TGTGCCAGCAGTTTATCTAGGGGAAACACTGAAGCTTTCTTT
TRBJ1-1 TRBV7-6 few TRBD1 CASSLERGLGDEAFF TGTGCCAGCAGCTTAGAGAGGGGGCTTGGTGATGAAGCTTTCTTT
TRBJ2-7 TRBV4-1 NA NA CASSQAPDTTYEQYF TGCGCCAGCAGCCAAGCCCCCGATACTACCTACGAGCAGTACTTC
TRBJ2-7 TRBV11-2 many NA CASSPRGGRFAYEQYF TGTGCCAGCAGCCCGAGGGGGGGGCGATTCGCCTACGAGCAGTACTTC
TRBJ2-5 TRBV10-1 NA TRBD2 CASSEGLADQETQYF TGCGCCAGCAGTGAAGGGCTAGCGGATCAAGAGACCCAGTACTTC
TRBJ2-1 TRBV5-4 NA NA CASSLINALGALVNEQFF TGTGCCAGCAGCTTGATAAACGCCTTAGGGGCACTTGTCAATGAGCAGTTCTTC
TRBJ2-7 TRBV27 NA TRBD1 CASSPGQGGYEQYF TGTGCCAGCAGCCCGGGACAGGGTGGCTACGAGCAGTACTTC
TRBJ1-1 TRBV27 NA NA CASSLRRGMNTEAFF TGTGCCAGCAGTTTAAGAAGAGGGATGAACACTGAAGCTTTCTTT
TRBJ2-1 TRBV19 NA NA CASRDLTNEQFF TGTGCCAGTCGGGACTTGACGAATGAGCAGTTCTTC
TRBJ1-1 TRBV27 NA NA CASSFRGAEAFF TGTGCCAGCAGTTTTCGGGGAGCTGAAGCTTTCTTT
TRBJ2-7 TRBV27 once TRBD1 CASSLSRTGIEQYF TGTGCCAGCAGTTTATCGCGGACAGGGATCGAGCAGTACTTC
TRBJ1-5 TRBV28 NA TRBD1 CASSPQPGQALMTQHF TGTGCCAGCAGTCCACAGCCGGGACAGGCGCTTATGACCCAGCATTTT
TRBJ2-1 TRBV7-9 NA NA CASSSTRGASYNEQFF TGTGCCAGCAGCTCTACCCGGGGGGCCTCCTACAATGAGCAGTTCTTC